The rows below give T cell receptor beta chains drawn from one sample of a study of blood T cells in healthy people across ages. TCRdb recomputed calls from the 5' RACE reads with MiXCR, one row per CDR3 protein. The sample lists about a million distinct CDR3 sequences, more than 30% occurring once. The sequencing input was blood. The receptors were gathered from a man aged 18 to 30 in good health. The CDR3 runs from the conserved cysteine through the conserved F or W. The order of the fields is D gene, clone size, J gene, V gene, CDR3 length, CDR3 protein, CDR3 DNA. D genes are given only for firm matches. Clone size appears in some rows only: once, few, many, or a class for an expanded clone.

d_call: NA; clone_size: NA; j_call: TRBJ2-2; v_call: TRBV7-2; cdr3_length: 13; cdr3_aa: CASSPNQGRELFF; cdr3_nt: TGTGCCAGCAGCCCGAATCAGGGGAGGGAGCTGTTTTTT
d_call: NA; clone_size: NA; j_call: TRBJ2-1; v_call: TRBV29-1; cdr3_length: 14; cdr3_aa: CSVENRAGENEQFF; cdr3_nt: TGCAGCGTTGAAAACAGGGCCGGAGAGAATGAGCAGTTCTTC
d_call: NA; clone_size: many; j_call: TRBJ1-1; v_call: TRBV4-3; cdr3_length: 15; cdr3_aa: CASSQAGEGRTEAFF; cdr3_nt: TGCGCCAGCAGCCAAGCAGGAGAGGGGAGGACTGAAGCTTTCTTT
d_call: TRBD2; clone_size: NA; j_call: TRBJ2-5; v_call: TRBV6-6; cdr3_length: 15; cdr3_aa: CASSPSSGGQETQYF; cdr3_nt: TGTGCCAGCAGTCCCTCTAGCGGGGGCCAAGAGACCCAGTACTTC
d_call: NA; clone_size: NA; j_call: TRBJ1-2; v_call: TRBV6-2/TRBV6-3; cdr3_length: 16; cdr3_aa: CASSYSVPTLNYGYTF; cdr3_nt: TGTGCCAGCAGTTACTCGGTCCCGACCCTAAACTATGGCTACACCTTC
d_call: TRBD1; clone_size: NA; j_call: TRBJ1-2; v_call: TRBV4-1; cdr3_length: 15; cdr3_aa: CASSQQSGGDYGYTF; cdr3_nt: TGCGCCAGCAGCCAGCAATCAGGGGGGGACTATGGCTACACCTTC
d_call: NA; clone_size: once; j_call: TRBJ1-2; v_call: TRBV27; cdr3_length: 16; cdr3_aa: CASSSLRGRVVYGYTF; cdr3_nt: TGTGCCAGCAGTTCGCTCCGGGGCAGGGTGGTCTATGGCTACACCTTC
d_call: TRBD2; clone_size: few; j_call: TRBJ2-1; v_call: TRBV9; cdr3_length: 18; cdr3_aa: CASSPRPGGPSSYNEQFF; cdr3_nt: TGTGCCAGCAGCCCGCGACCGGGGGGTCCCAGCTCCTACAATGAGCAGTTCTTC
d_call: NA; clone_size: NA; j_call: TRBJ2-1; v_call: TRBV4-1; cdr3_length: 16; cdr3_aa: CASSQDPQGGYNEQFF; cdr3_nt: TGCGCCAGCAGCCAAGATCCGCAGGGGGGCTACAATGAGCAGTTCTTC
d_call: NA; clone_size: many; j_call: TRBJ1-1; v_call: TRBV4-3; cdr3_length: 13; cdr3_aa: CASSQGPGTEAFF; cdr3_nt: TGTGCCAGCAGTCAGGGGCCGGGAACTGAAGCTTTCTTT
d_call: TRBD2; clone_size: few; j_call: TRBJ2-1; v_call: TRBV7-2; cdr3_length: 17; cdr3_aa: CASSPQTSGTSYNEQFF; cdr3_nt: TGTGCCAGCAGCCCCCAAACGAGCGGGACCTCCTACAATGAGCAGTTCTTC
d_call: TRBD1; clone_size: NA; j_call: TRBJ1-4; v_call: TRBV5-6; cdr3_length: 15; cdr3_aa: CASSPARQGDEKLFF; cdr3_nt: TGTGCCAGCAGCCCTGCACGACAGGGTGATGAAAAACTGTTTTTT
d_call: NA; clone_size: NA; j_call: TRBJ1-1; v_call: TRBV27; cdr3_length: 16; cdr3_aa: CASSLPGKGPNTEAFF; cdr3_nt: TGTGCCAGCAGCCTACCGGGAAAGGGACCGAACACTGAAGCTTTCTTT
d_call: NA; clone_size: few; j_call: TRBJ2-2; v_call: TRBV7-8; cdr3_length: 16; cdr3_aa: CASSLYAQTNTGELFF; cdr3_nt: TGTGCCAGCAGCTTATATGCGCAGACGAACACCGGGGAGCTGTTTTTT
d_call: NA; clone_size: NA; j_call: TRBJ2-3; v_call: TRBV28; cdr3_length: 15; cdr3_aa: CASSDSGRETDTQYF; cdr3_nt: TGTGCCAGCTCCGATAGCGGCAGGGAAACAGATACGCAGTATTTT
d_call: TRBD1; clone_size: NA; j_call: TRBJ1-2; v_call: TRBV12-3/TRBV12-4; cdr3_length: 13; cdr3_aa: CASSQRTGPGYTF; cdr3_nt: TGTGCCAGCAGCCAGAGGACAGGGCCTGGCTACACCTTC
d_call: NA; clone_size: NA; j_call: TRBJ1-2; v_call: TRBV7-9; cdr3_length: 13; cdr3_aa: CASSPVQDYGYTF; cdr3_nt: TGTGCCAGCAGCCCAGTCCAAGACTATGGCTACACCTTC
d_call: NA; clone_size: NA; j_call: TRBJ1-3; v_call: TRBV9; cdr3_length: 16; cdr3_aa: CASSPNVDRSRNTIYF; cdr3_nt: TGTGCCAGCAGCCCCAATGTCGACAGGAGCCGAAACACCATATATTTT
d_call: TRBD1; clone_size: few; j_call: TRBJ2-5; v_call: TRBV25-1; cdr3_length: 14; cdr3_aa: CASLATGLQETQYF; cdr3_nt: TGTGCCAGCCTTGCGACAGGGCTCCAAGAGACCCAGTACTTC
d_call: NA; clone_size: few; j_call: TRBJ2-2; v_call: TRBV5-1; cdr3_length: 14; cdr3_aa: CASSSDPNTGELFF; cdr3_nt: TGCGCCAGCAGCTCCGACCCGAACACCGGGGAGCTGTTTTTT
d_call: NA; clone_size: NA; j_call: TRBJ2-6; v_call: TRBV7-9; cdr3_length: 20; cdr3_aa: CASSSPWGVGASSGANVLTF; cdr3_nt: TGTGCCAGCAGCTCACCTTGGGGAGTAGGGGCTTCCTCTGGGGCCAACGTCCTGACTTTC
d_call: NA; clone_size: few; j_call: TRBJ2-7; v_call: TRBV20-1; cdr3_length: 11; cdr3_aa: CSAKDSYEQYF; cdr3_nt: TGCAGTGCTAAGGACTCCTACGAGCAGTACTTC
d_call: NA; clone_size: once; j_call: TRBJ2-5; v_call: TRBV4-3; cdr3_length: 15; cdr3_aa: CASSQDSPGGETQYF; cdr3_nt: TGCGCCAGCAGCCAAGATAGCCCGGGTGGAGAGACCCAGTACTTC
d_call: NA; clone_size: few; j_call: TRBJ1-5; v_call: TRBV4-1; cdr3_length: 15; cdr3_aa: CASSHTRGRNQPQHF; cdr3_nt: TGCGCCAGCAGCCATACGAGGGGTCGCAATCAGCCCCAGCATTTT
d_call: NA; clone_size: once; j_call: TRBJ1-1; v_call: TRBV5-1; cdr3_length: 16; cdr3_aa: CASSLVAGEMNTEAFF; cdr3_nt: TGCGCCAGCAGCTTGGTGGCAGGGGAAATGAACACTGAAGCTTTCTTT
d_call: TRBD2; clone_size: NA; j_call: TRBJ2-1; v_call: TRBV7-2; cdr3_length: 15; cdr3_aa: CASSPGLAGGVEQFF; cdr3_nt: TGTGCCAGCAGCCCGGGACTAGCGGGGGGTGTGGAGCAGTTCTTC